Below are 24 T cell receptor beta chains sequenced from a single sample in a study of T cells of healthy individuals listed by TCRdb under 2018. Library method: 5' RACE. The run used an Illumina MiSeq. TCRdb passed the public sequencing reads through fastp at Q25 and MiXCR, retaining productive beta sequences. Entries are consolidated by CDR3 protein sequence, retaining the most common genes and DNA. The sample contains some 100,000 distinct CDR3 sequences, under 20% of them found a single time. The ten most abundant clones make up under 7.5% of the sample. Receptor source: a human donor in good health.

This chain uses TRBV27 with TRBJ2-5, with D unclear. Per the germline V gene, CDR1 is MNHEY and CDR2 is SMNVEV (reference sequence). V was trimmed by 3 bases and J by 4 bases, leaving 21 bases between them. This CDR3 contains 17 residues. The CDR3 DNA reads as TGTGCCAGCAGTTTCGGTGGCTCTGGTTGGAGTAGAGAGACCCAGTACTTC. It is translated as CASSFGGSGWSRETQYF.

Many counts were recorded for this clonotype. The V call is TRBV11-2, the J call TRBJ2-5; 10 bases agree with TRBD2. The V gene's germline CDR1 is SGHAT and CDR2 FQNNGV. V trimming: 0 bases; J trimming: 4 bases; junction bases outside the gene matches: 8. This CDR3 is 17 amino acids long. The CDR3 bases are TGTGCCAGCAGCTTAGACCCAGGACTAGCGGTGAGAGAGACCCAGTACTTC. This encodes CASSLDPGLAVRETQYF.

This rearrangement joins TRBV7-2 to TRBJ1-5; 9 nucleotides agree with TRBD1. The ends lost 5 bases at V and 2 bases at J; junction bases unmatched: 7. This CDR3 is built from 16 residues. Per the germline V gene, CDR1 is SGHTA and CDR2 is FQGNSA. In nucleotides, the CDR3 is TGTGCCAGCAGCGCAGGGACAGGGAAGGGCAATCAGCCCCAGCATTTT. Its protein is CASSAGTGKGNQPQHF.

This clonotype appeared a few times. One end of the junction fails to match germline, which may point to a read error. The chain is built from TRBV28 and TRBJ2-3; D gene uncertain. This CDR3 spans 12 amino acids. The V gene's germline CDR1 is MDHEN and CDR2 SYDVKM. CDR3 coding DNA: TGTGCCAGCAGTTTGACCACAGAGACGCAGTATTTT. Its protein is CASSLTTETQYF.

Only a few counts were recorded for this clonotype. In nucleotides, the CDR3 is TGTGCCAGCATGGACAGGATGAACACTGAAGCTTTCTTT. The encoded protein is CASMDRMNTEAFF. This sequence joins TRBV28 and TRBJ1-1, with 7 bases identical to TRBD1. The junction had 2 bases not matched to a gene; V was cut back by 7 bases and J by 0 bases. The germline gives CDR1 MDHEN, CDR2 SYDVKM. This CDR3 spans 13 amino acids.

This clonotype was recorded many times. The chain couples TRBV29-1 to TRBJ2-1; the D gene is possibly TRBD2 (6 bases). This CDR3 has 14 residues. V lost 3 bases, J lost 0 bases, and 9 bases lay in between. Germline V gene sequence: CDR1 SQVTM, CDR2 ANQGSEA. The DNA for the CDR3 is TGCAGCGTTGACGGGGGTGTCTCCTACAATGAGCAGTTCTTC. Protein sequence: CSVDGGVSYNEQFF.

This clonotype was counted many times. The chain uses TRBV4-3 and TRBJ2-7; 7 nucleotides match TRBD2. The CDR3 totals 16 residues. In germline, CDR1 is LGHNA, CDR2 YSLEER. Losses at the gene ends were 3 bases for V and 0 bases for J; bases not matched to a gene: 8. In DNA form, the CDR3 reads TGCGCCAGCAGCCATGGTCTAGCGGATAGCTCCTACGAGCAGTACTTC. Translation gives CASSHGLADSSYEQYF.

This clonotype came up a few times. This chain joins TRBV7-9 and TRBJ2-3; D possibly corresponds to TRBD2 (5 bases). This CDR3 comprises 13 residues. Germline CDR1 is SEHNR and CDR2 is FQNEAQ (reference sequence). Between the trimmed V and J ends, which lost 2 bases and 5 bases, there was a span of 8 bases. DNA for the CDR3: TGTGCCAGCAGCTTATCCGGGGTAGATACGCAGTATTTT. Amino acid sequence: CASSLSGVDTQYF.

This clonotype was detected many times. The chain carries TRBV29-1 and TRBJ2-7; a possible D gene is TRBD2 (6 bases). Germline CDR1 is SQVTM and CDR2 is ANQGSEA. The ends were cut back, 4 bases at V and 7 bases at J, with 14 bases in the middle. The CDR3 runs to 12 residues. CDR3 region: CSVGTVGGEQYF. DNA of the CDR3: TGCAGCGTTGGAACAGTGGGGGGTGAGCAGTACTTC.

This CDR3 is CASSQLLGGLEAFF. The CDR3 DNA reads as TGTGCCAGCAGCCAATTACTGGGGGGGTTAGAAGCTTTCTTT. V and J are TRBV4-2 and TRBJ1-1, with a weak D call TRBD1 (5 bases). This CDR3 has 14 residues. Trimming shortened V by 2 bases and J by 8 bases, and 15 bases separated the two germline ends. The germline V gene has CDR1 LGHNA and CDR2 YNFKEQ.

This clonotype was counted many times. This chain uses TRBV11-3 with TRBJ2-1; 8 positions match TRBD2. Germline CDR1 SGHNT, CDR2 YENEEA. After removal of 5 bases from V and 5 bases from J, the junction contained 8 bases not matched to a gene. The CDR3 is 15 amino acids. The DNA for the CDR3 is TGTGCCAGCAGCCTGATAGCGGGGAAAAACAATGAGCAGTTCTTC. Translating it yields CASSLIAGKNNEQFF.

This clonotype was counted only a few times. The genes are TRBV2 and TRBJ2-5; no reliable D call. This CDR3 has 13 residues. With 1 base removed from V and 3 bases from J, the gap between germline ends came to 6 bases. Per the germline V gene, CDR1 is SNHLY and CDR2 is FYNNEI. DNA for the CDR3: TGTGCCAGCAGTGAAGGTGTCAAAGAGACCCAGTACTTC. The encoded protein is CASSEGVKETQYF.

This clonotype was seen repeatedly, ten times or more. The chain's CDR3 is CASTNRGRVYNEQFF. CDR3 DNA sequence: TGTGCCAGCACCAACAGGGGGCGGGTGTACAATGAGCAGTTCTTC. The chain employs TRBV27 and TRBJ2-1; 9 bases agree with TRBD1. Germline CDR1 MNHEY, CDR2 SMNVEV (reference sequence). J gave up 4 bases and V 7 bases, and 8 bases lay outside the gene matches. The CDR3 loop spans 15 amino acids.

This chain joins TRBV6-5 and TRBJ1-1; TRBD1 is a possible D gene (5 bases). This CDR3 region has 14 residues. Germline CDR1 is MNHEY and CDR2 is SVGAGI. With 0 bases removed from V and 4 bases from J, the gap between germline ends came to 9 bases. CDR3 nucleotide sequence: TGTGCCAGCAGTTACTCGGAGGGGACCACTGAAGCTTTCTTT. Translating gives CASSYSEGTTEAFF.

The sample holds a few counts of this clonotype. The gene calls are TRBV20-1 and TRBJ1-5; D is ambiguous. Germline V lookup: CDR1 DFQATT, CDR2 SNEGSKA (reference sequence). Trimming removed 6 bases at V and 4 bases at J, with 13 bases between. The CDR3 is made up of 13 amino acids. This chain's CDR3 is CSAAFSVNQPQHF. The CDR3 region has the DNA TGCAGTGCCGCTTTTTCGGTTAATCAGCCCCAGCATTTT.

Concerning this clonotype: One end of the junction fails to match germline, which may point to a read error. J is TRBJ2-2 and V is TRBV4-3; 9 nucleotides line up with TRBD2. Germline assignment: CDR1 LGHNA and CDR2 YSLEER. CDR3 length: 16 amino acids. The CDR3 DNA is TGCGCCAGCAGCCAAGAAAGTCTAGCGGGATCCGGGGGGCTGTTTTTT. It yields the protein CASSQESLAGSGGLFF.

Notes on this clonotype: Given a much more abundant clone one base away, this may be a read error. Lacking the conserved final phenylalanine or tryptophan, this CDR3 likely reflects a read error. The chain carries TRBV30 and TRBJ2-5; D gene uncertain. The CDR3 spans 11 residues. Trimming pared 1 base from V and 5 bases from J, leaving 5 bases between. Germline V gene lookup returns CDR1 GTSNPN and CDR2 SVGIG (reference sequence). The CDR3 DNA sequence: TGTGCCTGGAGTGGCAGGGAGACCCAGTACATC. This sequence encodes CAWSGRETQYI.

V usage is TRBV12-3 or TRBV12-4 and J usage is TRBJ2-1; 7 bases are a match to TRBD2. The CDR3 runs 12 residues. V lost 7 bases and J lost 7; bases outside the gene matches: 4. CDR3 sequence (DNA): TGTGCCAGCACCCAACTAGCGAATGAGCAGTTCTTC. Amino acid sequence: CASTQLANEQFF.

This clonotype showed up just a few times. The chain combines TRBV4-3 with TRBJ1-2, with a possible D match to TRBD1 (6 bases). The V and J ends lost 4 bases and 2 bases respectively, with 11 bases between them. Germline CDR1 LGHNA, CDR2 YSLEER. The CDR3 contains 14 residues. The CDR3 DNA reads TGCGCCAGCAGCCCGCAGGGGTTCAACTATGGCTACACCTTC. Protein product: CASSPQGFNYGYTF.

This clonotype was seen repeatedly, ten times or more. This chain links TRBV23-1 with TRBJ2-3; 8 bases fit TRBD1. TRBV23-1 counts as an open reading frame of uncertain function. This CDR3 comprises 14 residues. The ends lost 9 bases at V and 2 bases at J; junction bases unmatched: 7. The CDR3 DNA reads TGCGCCAGAAGGGACAGGAGAAACACAGATACGCAGTATTTT. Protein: CARRDRRNTDTQYF.

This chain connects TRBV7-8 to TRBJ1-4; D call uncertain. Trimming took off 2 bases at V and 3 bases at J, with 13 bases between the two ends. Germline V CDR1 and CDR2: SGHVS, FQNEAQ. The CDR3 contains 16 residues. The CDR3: CASSLRVGQANEKLFF. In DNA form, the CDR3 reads TGTGCCAGCAGCTTACGAGTCGGTCAAGCTAATGAAAAACTGTTTTTT.

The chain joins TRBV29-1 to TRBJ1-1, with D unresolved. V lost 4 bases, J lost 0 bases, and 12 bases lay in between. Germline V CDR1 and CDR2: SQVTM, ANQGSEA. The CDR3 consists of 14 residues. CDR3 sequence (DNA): TGCAGCGTTGGATGGGATTCTTTGAACACTGAAGCTTTCTTT. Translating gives CSVGWDSLNTEAFF. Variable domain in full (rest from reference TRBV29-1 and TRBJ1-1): SAVISQKPSRDICQRGTSLTIQCQVDSQVTMMFWYRQQPGQSLTLIATANQGSEATYESGFVIDKFPISRPNLTFSTLTVSNMSPEDSSIYLCSVGWDSLNTEAFFGQGTRLTVV.

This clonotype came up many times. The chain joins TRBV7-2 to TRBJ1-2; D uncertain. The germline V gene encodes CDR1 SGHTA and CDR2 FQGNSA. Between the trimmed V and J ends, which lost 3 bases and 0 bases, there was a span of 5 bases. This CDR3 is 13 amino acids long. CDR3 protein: CASSFDSNYGYTF. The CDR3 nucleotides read TGTGCCAGCAGCTTTGACTCTAACTATGGCTACACCTTC. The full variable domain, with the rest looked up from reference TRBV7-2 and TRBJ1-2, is GAGVSQSPSNKVTEKGKDVELRCDPISGHTALYWYRQSLGQGLEFLIYFQGNSAPDKSGLPSDRFSAERTGGSVSTLTIQRTQQEDSAVYLCASSFDSNYGYTFGSGTRLTVV.

CDR3 nucleotides: TGTGCCAGCAGCCGGATGGAGAATGAGCAGTTCTTC. This gives the protein CASSRMENEQFF. The chain has TRBV7-3 and TRBJ2-1; D ambiguous. CDR1 SGHTA and CDR2 FQGTGA come from the germline V gene. V was trimmed by 5 bases and J by 7 bases, leaving 9 bases between them. There are 12 residues in the CDR3.